This TCR beta chain stems from a study of glioma-infiltrating T cells after dendritic cell vaccination. The J segment lost 4 bases and the V segment lost 1 base, leaving 4 bases of the junction unmatched. CDR3 length: 14 residues. Per germline, CDR1 SQVTM and CDR2 ANQGSEA. No glioblastoma patient carried an isocitrate dehydrogenase mutation. The assay was immunoSEQ multiplex PCR, and TCRdb's table has in-frame clones only and misses some. The top ten hold approximately 2.1% of the sample, which has over 70,000 clones, approximately 80% seen once. The sample in question was blood, obtained before dendritic cell vaccination. This chain joins TRBV29-1 and TRBJ1-2; 9 nucleotides agree with TRBD1. The receptor's source is a human donor with glioblastoma. The CDR3 DNA is TGCAGCGTTGAAGCCGGGACAGGGATCTATGGCTACACCTTC. Amino acids: CSVEAGTGIYGYTF. The entire variable domain, with the rest obtained from reference TRBV29-1 and TRBJ1-2, is as follows: SAVISQKPSRDICQRGTSLTIQCQVDSQVTMMFWYRQQPGQSLTLIATANQGSEATYESGFVIDKFPISRPNLTFSTLTVSNMSPEDSSIYLCSVEAGTGIYGYTFGSGTRLTVV.